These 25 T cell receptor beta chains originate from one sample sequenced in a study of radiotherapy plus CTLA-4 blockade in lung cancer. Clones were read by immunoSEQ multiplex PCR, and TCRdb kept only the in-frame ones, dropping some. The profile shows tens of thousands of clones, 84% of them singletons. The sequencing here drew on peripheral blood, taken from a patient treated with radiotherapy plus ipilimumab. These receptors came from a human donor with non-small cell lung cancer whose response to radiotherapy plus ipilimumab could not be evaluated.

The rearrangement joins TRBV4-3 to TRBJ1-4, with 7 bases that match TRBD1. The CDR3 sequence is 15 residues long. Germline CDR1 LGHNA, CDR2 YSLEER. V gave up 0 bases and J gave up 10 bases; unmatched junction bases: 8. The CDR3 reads CASSQDSHPGGKLFF. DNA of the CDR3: TGCGCCAGCAGCCAAGATTCCCATCCAGGGGGAAAACTGTTTTTT.

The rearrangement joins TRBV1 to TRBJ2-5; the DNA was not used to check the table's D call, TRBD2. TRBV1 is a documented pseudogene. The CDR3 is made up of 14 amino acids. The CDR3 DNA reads TGCACCAGCAGCTCGGGGACTAGTTCAGAGACCCAGTACTTC. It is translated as CTSSSGTSSETQYF.

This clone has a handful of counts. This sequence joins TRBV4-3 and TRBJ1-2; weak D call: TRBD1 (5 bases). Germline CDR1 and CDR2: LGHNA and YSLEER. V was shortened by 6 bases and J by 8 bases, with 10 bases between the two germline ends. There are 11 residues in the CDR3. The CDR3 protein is CASRGQAGYTF. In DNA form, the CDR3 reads TGCGCCAGCAGGGGGCAGGCGGGCTACACCTTC.

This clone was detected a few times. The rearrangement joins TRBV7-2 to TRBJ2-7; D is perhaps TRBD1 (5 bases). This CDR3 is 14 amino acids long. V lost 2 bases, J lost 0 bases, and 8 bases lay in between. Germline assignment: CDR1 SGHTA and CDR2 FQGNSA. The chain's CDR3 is CASSLSGYSYEQYF. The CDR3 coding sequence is TGTGCCAGCAGCTTATCAGGGTACTCCTACGAGCAGTACTTC.

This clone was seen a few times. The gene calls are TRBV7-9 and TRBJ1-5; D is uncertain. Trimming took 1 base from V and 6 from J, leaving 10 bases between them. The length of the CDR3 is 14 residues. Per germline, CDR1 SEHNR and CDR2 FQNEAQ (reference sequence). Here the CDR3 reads CASSLEAGSQPQHF. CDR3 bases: TGTGCCAGCAGCTTAGAGGCGGGGAGTCAGCCCCAGCATTTT.

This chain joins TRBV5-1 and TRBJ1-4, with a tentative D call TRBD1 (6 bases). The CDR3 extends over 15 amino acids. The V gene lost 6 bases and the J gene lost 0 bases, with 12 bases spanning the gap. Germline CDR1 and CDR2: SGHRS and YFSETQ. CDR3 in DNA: TGCGCCAGCAAGGCAGGGACAACAACTAATGAAAAACTGTTTTTT. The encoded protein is CASKAGTTTNEKLFF.

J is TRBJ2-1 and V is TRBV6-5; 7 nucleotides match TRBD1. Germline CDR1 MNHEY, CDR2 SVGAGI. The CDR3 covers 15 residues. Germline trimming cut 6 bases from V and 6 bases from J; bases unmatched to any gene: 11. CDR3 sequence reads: CASSETGQGPNEQFF. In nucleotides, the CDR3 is TGTGCCAGCAGCGAGACAGGGCAGGGGCCCAATGAGCAGTTCTTC.

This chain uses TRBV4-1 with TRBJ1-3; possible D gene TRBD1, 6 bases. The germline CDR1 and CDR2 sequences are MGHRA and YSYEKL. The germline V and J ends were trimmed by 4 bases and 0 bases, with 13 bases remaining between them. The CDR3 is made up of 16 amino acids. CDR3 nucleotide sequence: TGCGCCAGCAGCCTTGGACAGCCCCGCTCTGGAAACACCATATATTTT. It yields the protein CASSLGQPRSGNTIYF.

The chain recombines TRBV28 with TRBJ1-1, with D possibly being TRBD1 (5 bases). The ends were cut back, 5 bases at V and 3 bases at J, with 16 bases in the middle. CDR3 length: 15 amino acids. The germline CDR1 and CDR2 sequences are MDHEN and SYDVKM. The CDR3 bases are TGTGCCAGCAGTCGTCCAGGGTCTAGGTACACTGAAGCTTTCTTT. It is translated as CASSRPGSRYTEAFF.

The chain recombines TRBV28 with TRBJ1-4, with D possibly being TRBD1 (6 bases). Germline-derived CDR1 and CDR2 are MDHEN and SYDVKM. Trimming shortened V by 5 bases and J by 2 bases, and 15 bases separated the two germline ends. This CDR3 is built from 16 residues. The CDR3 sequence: CASSPGWGPTNEKLFF. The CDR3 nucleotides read TGTGCCAGCAGTCCCGGATGGGGGCCCACTAATGAAAAACTGTTTTTT. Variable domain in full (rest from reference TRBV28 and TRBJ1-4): DVKVTQSSRYLVKRTGEKVFLECVQDMDHENMFWYRQDPGLGLRLIYFSYDVKMKEKGDIPEGYSVSREKKERFSLILESASTNQTSMYLCASSPGWGPTNEKLFFGSGTQLSVL.

CDR3 bases: TGTGCCAGCAGTTACCCATCGACAGTCTCCTACAATGAGCAGTTCTTC. Translating it yields CASSYPSTVSYNEQFF. The V and J genes are TRBV6-6 and TRBJ2-1; D perhaps matches TRBD1 (5 bases). Deletions cut 2 bases from V and 0 bases from J, with 11 bases between. CDR1 MNHNY and CDR2 SVGAGI come from the germline V gene (reference sequence). The CDR3 is made up of 16 amino acids.

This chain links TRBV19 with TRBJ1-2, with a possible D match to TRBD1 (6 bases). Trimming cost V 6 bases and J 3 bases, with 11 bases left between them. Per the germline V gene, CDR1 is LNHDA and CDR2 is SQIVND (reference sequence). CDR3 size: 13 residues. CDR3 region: CASRGAFYYGYTF. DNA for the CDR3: TGTGCCAGTAGGGGGGCCTTCTACTATGGCTACACCTTC.

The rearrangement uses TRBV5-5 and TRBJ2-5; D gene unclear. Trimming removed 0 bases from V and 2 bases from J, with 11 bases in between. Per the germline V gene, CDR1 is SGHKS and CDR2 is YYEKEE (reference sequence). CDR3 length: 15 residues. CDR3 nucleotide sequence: TGTGCCAGCAGCTTGGCCAGACACCAACAAGAGACCCAGTACTTC. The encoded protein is CASSLARHQQETQYF.

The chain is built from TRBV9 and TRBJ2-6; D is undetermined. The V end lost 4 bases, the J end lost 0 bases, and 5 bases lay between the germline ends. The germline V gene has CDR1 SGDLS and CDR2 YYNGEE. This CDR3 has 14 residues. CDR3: CASSMSSGANVLTF. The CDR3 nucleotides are TGTGCCAGCAGCATGAGCTCTGGGGCCAACGTCCTGACTTTC.

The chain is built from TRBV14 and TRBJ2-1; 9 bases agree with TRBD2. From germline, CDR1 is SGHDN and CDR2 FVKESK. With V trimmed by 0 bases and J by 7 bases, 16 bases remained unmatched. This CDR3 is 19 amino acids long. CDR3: CASSQDDLAGSPLVNEQFF. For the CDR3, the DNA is TGTGCCAGCAGCCAAGATGACCTAGCGGGAAGCCCCTTGGTGAATGAGCAGTTCTTC.

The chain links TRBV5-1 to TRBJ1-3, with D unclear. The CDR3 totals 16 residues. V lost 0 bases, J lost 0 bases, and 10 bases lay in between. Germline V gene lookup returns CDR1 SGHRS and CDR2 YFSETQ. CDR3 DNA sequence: TGCGCCAGCAGCTTGGCCGGCGGCAGCTCTGGAAACACCATATATTTT. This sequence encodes CASSLAGGSSGNTIYF.

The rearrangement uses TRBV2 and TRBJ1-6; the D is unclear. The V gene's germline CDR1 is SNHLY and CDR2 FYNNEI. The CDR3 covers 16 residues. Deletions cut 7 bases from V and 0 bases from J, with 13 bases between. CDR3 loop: CASNKVGSSYNSPLHF. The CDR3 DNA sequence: TGTGCCAGCAACAAAGTTGGGAGCTCCTATAATTCACCCCTCCACTTT. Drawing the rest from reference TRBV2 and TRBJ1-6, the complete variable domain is EPEVTQTPSHQVTQMGQEVILRCVPISNHLYFYWYRQILGQKVEFLVSFYNNEISEKSEIFDDQFSVERPDGSNFTLKIRSTKLEDSAMYFCASNKVGSSYNSPLHFGNGTRLTVT.

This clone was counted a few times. DNA of the CDR3: TGTGCCAGCTCCAGAATAGCGGGGATATACAATGAGCAGTTCTTC. This translates into CASSRIAGIYNEQFF. The chain recombines TRBV7-2 with TRBJ2-1; 8 bases map to TRBD2. CDR1 is SGHTA and CDR2 is FQGNSA in the germline V gene. After removal of 8 bases from V and 4 bases from J, the junction contained 10 bases not matched to a gene. The CDR3 loop spans 15 amino acids.

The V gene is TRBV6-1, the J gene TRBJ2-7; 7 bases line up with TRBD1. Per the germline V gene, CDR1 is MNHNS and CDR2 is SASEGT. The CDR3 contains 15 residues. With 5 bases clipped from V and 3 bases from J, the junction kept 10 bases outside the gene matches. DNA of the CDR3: TGTGCCAGCAGTCCCCAGCCAGGGGGATACTACGAGCAGTACTTC. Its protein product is CASSPQPGGYYEQYF.

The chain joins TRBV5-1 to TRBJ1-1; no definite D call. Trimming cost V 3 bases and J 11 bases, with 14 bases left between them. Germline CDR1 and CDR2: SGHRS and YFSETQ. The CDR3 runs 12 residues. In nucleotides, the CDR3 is TGCGCCAGCAGCTGGACGGGGAATGAGGCTTTCTTT. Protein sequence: CASSWTGNEAFF.

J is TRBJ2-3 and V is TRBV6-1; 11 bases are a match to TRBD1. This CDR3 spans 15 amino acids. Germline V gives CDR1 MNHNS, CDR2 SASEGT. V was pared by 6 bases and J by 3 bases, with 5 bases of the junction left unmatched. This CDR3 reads CASSRRDRGTDTQYF. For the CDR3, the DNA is TGTGCCAGCAGCCGGCGGGACAGGGGGACAGATACGCAGTATTTT.

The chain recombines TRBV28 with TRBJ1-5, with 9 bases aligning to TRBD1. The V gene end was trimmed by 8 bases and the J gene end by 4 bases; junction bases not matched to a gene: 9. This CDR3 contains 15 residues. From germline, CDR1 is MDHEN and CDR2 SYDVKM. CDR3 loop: CASRFGQGKNQPQHF. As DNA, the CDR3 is TGTGCCAGCCGATTCGGACAGGGGAAAAATCAGCCCCAGCATTTT.

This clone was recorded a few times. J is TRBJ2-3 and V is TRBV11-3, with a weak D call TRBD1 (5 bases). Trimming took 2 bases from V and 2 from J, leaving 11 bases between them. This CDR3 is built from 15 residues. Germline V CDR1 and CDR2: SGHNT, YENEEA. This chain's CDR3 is CASSLSVGDTDTQYF. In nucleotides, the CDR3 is TGTGCCAGCAGCTTATCGGTAGGGGACACAGATACGCAGTATTTT.

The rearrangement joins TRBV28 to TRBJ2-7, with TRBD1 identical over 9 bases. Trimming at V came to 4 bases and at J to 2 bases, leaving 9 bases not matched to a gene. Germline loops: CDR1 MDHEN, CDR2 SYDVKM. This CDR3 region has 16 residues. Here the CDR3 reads CASSYSRTGEAYEQYF. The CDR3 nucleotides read TGTGCCAGCAGTTATAGCCGGACAGGGGAGGCCTACGAGCAGTACTTC.

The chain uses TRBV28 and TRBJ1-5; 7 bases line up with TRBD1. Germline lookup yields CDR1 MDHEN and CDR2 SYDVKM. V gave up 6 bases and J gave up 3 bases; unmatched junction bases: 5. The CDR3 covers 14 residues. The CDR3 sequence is CASRRQGNNQPQHF. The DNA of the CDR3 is TGTGCCAGCAGGCGACAGGGAAACAATCAGCCCCAGCATTTT.